Listed below are T cell receptor beta chains from one sample, sequenced in a study of CD8 T cells in Susac syndrome. In TCRdb, the immunoSEQ multiplex PCR reads were re-called with MiXCR into one record per CDR3 protein. In the table there are approximately 76,000 distinct CDR3 sequences, 85% to 95% of which are singletons. Input material: CD8+ T cells from PBMCs. The receptors come from a human donor with multiple sclerosis. Both conserved end residues are part of each CDR3. The D gene is left open where the match is weak. The size field is filled for only some rows; it gives once, few, many or a size class.

CASSFLNPTDEQYF,TGCGCCAGCAGCTTCTTAAACCCAACGGACGAGCAGTACTTC,TRBJ2-7,NA,once,TRBV5-1
CASSQETGSIDGYTF,TGCGCCAGCAGCCAAGAGACAGGATCGATTGATGGCTACACCTTC,TRBJ1-2,NA,NA,TRBV4-1
CASSSTMTGGGEKLFF,TGTGCCAGCAGCAGCACTATGACAGGGGGGGGTGAAAAACTGTTTTTT,TRBJ1-4,TRBD1,NA,TRBV28
CASSVGGSDYGYTF,TGTGCCAGCAGCGTAGGGGGTTCCGACTATGGCTACACCTTC,TRBJ1-2,NA,NA,TRBV9
CASSSPVGTEAFF,TGTGCCAGCAGTTCTCCAGTGGGCACTGAAGCTTTCTTT,TRBJ1-1,NA,NA,TRBV27
CASSDSRFSGNTIYF,TGTGCCAGCAGTGATTCGAGATTCTCTGGAAACACCATATATTTT,TRBJ1-3,NA,NA,TRBV27
CASRDLAEQYF,TGTGCCAGCAGGGATCTAGCCGAGCAGTACTTC,TRBJ2-7,NA,NA,TRBV6-2/TRBV6-3
CASDSGNTIYF,TGTGCCAGCGACTCTGGAAACACCATATATTTT,TRBJ1-3,NA,NA,TRBV2
CASTTSGNTEAFF,TGTGCCAGTACTACCTCCGGGAACACTGAAGCTTTCTTT,TRBJ1-1,NA,NA,TRBV19
CASSFRGGNTEAFF,TGTGCCAGCAGCTTTAGAGGGGGGAACACTGAAGCTTTCTTT,TRBJ1-1,NA,NA,TRBV5-4
CASGRRESYNEQFF,TGTGCCAGCGGGAGAAGGGAATCCTACAATGAGCAGTTCTTC,TRBJ2-1,NA,NA,TRBV6-5
CASSREQGRQFF,TGCGCCAGCAGCAGGGAACAGGGTCGGCAGTTCTTC,TRBJ2-1,NA,NA,TRBV5-1
CASRPSGNYEQYF,TGTGCCAGCCGCCCTAGCGGGAATTACGAGCAGTACTTC,TRBJ2-7,TRBD2,NA,TRBV7-2
CASSFSGNQPQHF,TGTGCCAGCAGTTTTTCCGGGAATCAGCCCCAGCATTTT,TRBJ1-5,NA,few,TRBV27
CASSYGRGDIQYF,TGTGCCAGCAGTTACGGACGGGGGGACATTCAGTACTTC,TRBJ2-4,TRBD2,NA,TRBV7-6
CASSPDQETQYF,TGTGCCAGCAGTCCTGACCAAGAGACCCAGTACTTC,TRBJ2-5,NA,NA,TRBV12-3/TRBV12-4
CAISGQQNYGYTF,TGTGCCATCAGTGGACAGCAAAACTATGGCTACACCTTC,TRBJ1-2,NA,NA,TRBV10-3
CASSFGIYSRDSSGELFF,TGCGCCAGCAGCTTCGGGATTTATTCCCGGGACAGCTCCGGGGAGCTGTTTTTT,TRBJ2-2,TRBD1,NA,TRBV5-1
CASSPGLQETQYF,TGTGCCAGCAGCCCGGGACTACAAGAGACCCAGTACTTC,TRBJ2-5,TRBD2,NA,TRBV13
CARRQGPPEAFF,TGTGCCAGGCGTCAGGGTCCCCCTGAAGCTTTCTTT,TRBJ1-1,NA,NA,TRBV2
CASSARGQETQYF,TGTGCCAGCAGTGCCCGTGGGCAAGAGACCCAGTACTTC,TRBJ2-5,NA,NA,TRBV27
CSVRLAGWSSGELFF,TGCAGCGTCCGACTAGCGGGTTGGTCTTCCGGGGAGCTGTTTTTT,TRBJ2-2,TRBD2,NA,TRBV29-1
CASSFIPWDTQYF,TGTGCCAGCAGTTTTATCCCCTGGGATACGCAGTATTTT,TRBJ2-3,NA,NA,TRBV27
CATRANTQYF,TGTGCCACCAGGGCCAATACGCAGTATTTT,TRBJ2-3,NA,NA,TRBV12-3/TRBV12-4
CASTSRGTSGRASYEQYF,TGTGCCAGCACCTCGAGGGGGACTAGCGGGAGGGCATCCTACGAGCAGTACTTC,TRBJ2-7,TRBD2,NA,TRBV7-9
CASSPPSTGGSYEQYF,TGTGCCAGCAGCCCCCCGTCGACAGGTGGTTCCTACGAGCAGTACTTC,TRBJ2-7,NA,NA,TRBV3-1
CASSLTGSGYNEQFF,TGCGCCAGCAGCTTGACCGGGAGTGGATACAATGAGCAGTTCTTC,TRBJ2-1,NA,NA,TRBV5-1
CSVDTSWGDGYTF,TGCAGCGTTGATACCTCGTGGGGCGATGGCTACACCTTC,TRBJ1-2,NA,NA,TRBV29-1
CASSWDRGRGEQYF,TGTGCCAGCAGCTGGGACAGGGGGCGAGGCGAGCAGTACTTC,TRBJ2-7,TRBD1,few,TRBV7-9
CAWSRGFSYNEQFF,TGTGCCTGGAGTAGGGGGTTCTCGTACAATGAGCAGTTCTTC,TRBJ2-1,NA,NA,TRBV30
CSVPRGSSYNEQFF,TGCAGCGTCCCGCGGGGGAGCTCCTACAATGAGCAGTTCTTC,TRBJ2-1,TRBD2,NA,TRBV29-1
CASKRTSGGPQETQYF,TGTGCCAGCAAAAGGACTAGCGGGGGTCCCCAAGAGACCCAGTACTTC,TRBJ2-5,TRBD2,NA,TRBV3-1
CATLAGTSGSWTYNEQFF,TGTGCCACCCTGGCCGGGACTAGCGGGAGTTGGACCTACAATGAGCAGTTCTTC,TRBJ2-1,TRBD2,NA,TRBV19
CASSFREGQHEQYF,TGTGCCAGCAGCTTCAGGGAGGGCCAACACGAGCAGTACTTC,TRBJ2-7,TRBD2,NA,TRBV13
CASSDGGWNTEAFF,TGTGCCAGCAGCGACGGTGGTTGGAACACTGAAGCTTTCTTT,TRBJ1-1,NA,once,TRBV5-6
CSARTSGETQYF,TGCAGTGCTAGGACTAGCGGAGAGACCCAGTACTTC,TRBJ2-5,TRBD2,NA,TRBV20-1
CASRGRNYGYTF,TGTGCCAGCCGCGGACGGAACTATGGCTACACCTTC,TRBJ1-2,NA,NA,TRBV19
CSAEGPGAYEQYF,TGCAGCGCTGAGGGGCCAGGGGCCTACGAGCAGTACTTC,TRBJ2-7,NA,NA,TRBV29-1
CASSQSKNTEAFF,TGTGCCAGCAGCCAATCTAAGAACACTGAAGCTTTCTTT,TRBJ1-1,NA,NA,TRBV14
CSDQTGSADTQYF,TGCAGCGACCAGACGGGGAGTGCAGATACGCAGTATTTT,TRBJ2-3,NA,NA,TRBV29-1
CASSYQDRVNTEAFF,TGTGCCAGCAGTTACCAGGACAGGGTGAACACTGAAGCTTTCTTT,TRBJ1-1,TRBD1,NA,TRBV27
CASSYTGGRVGELFF,TGTGCCAGCAGTTATACTGGGGGGCGCGTCGGGGAGCTGTTTTTT,TRBJ2-2,NA,NA,TRBV6-5
CASSQPEGEQYF,TGTGCCAGCAGTCAACCGGAGGGCGAGCAGTACTTC,TRBJ2-7,NA,NA,TRBV12-3/TRBV12-4
CASSHRGLGRSDEQFF,TGTGCCAGCAGCCATAGGGGACTAGGAAGAAGCGATGAGCAGTTCTTC,TRBJ2-1,TRBD2,once,TRBV3-1
CSVRGTGGKDEQFF,TGCAGCGTTAGGGGGACAGGGGGTAAGGATGAGCAGTTCTTC,TRBJ2-1,TRBD1,NA,TRBV29-1